This T cell receptor (beta chain) appears in the sequencing data of a study of T-cell reconstitution after alpha-beta-depleted transplantation in children. Points from the study as a whole: There were reportedly several hundred expanded graft clones from which alpha-beta T cells came about two months after transplant. Newly made T cells mostly supplied T-cell counts and diversity one year after transplant.

Unique molecular identifiers were incorporated during preparation of the TCRbeta library. TCRdb ran MiXCR on the PCR reads and lists one entry per CDR3 protein. Here the sample spans 4,000 or so distinct CDR3 sequences, roughly 23% being singletons. Relative to its sample, this clonotype is medium-sized. Its specificity is unknown. Germline V lookup: CDR1 SEHNR, CDR2 FQNEAQ (reference sequence). J gave up 6 bases and V 5 bases, and 12 bases lay outside the gene matches. This CDR3 spans 16 amino acids. The chain carries TRBV7-9 and TRBJ1-5, with 8 bases matching TRBD1. The sample in question was PBMCs, mostly from graft donor cells, obtained 60 days after TCRalphabeta/CD19-depleted stem cell transplant. The receptor was derived from a boy under two years old who had a stem cell transplant for acute myeloid leukemia, so the T cells may come from the graft donor. The CDR3 coding sequence is TGTGCCAGCAGCATTGGACAGGGCCCTTTTTTTCAGCCCCAGCATTTT. It encodes CASSIGQGPFFQPQHF.